This entry lists 12 T cell receptor beta chains sequenced from one sample in a study of T cells in Graves' hyperthyroidism and ophthalmopathy. From RNA transcripts, TCR beta CDR3 regions were amplified. The primer set for the first-round RT-PCR of the TCR CDR3 was HTBI. From the multiplex PCR reads, TCRdb called clonotypes with MiXCR, one entry per CDR3 protein. The sample includes about 400,000 distinct CDR3 sequences, roughly an eighth of them seen just once. Sequences were obtained from blood. The receptors were sampled from a man over 45 with Graves' ophthalmopathy.

This clonotype was recorded at least ten times. This chain connects TRBV2 to TRBJ1-5, with 9 bases that match TRBD1. The CDR3 length is 14 residues. Germline V gene lookup returns CDR1 SNHLY and CDR2 FYNNEI. Trimming cost V 6 bases and J 7 bases; bases outside gene matches: 7. The CDR3 loop reads CASRRDRVYQPQHF. CDR3 nucleotide sequence: TGTGCCAGCAGGAGGGACAGGGTTTACCAGCCCCAGCATTTT. The variable domain in full, with the rest retrieved from reference TRBV2 and TRBJ1-5, is EPEVTQTPSHQVTQMGQEVILRCVPISNHLYFYWYRQILGQKVEFLVSFYNNEISEKSEIFDDQFSVERPDGSNFTLKIRSTKLEDSAMYFCASRRDRVYQPQHFGDGTRLSIL.

This clonotype was counted ten times or more. At one of its ends the junction is not consistent with the germline gene, which may arise from a read error. The rearrangement uses TRBV6-1 and TRBJ2-7; TRBD2 aligns across 11 bases. The germline gives CDR1 MNHNS, CDR2 SASEGT. This CDR3 comprises 14 residues. The CDR3 loop reads CASNDWTSGYAQYF. DNA for the CDR3: TGTGCCAGCAACGATTGGACTAGCGGGTACGCGCAGTACTTC.

This clonotype was counted at least ten times. The chain couples TRBV20-1 to TRBJ2-7; D is perhaps TRBD2 (7 bases). From germline, CDR1 is DFQATT and CDR2 SNEGSKA (reference sequence). Trimming removed 6 bases from V and 2 bases from J, with 11 bases in between. The CDR3 runs 12 residues. The DNA of the CDR3 is TGCAGTGCGCCGGGGGGCCCCTACGAGCAGTACTTC. As protein: CSAPGGPYEQYF.

This chain links TRBV6-2 or TRBV6-3 with TRBJ2-3; D might be TRBD1 (5 bases). The CDR3 has 15 residues. With 5 bases removed from V and 0 bases from J, the gap between germline ends came to 12 bases. Germline CDR1 MNHEY, CDR2 SVGEGT. The CDR3 DNA reads TGTGCCAGCAGTAAAGGGGTCGGGAGCACAGATACGCAGTATTTT. Translating gives CASSKGVGSTDTQYF.

This clonotype occurred many times. This chain links TRBV27 with TRBJ2-5, with 8 bases lining up with TRBD2. CDR1 is MNHEY, CDR2 SMNVEV, per germline (reference sequence). The CDR3 loop spans 14 amino acids. Trimming at V came to 5 bases and at J to 4 bases, leaving 6 bases not matched to a gene. This chain's CDR3 is CASSLLAGRETQYF. In nucleotides, the CDR3 is TGTGCCAGCAGTCTTTTAGCGGGACGAGAGACCCAGTACTTC.

This clonotype was counted only a few times. The chain uses TRBV18 and TRBJ2-5; D not certain. The germline V gene encodes CDR1 KGHSH and CDR2 LQKENI. V lost 0 bases to trimming and J lost 3 bases, with 11 bases between them. The CDR3 has 15 amino acids. The CDR3 spells CASSPPGRQKETQYF. DNA for the CDR3: TGTGCCAGCTCACCACCCGGACGGCAAAAAGAGACCCAGTACTTC.

Note on this clonotype: This may stem from a read error, because a much larger clone lies one nucleotide away. The rearrangement joins TRBV20-1 to TRBJ1-1, with TRBD1 matching over 7 bases. The CDR3 is made up of 16 amino acids. With V trimmed by 4 bases and J by 5 bases, 16 bases remained unmatched. CDR1 is DFQATT, CDR2 SNEGSKA, per germline (reference sequence). The CDR3 coding sequence is TGCAGTGCTATCGGAGGGACAGCGCCGGGTGGAACTGAAGCTTTCTTT. Translated: CSAIGGTAPGGTEAFF.

The CDR3 DNA follows: TGTGCCACCAGCAGATCCCGGGACAGGGTATTCAATGAGCAGTTCTTC. As protein: CATSRSRDRVFNEQFF. The rearrangement uses TRBV15 and TRBJ2-1, with TRBD1 matching over 9 bases. This CDR3 region has 16 residues. The V gene end was trimmed by 2 bases and the J gene end by 6 bases; junction bases not matched to a gene: 8. CDR1 and CDR2 (germline): LNHNV, YYDKDF (reference sequence). Drawing the rest from reference TRBV15 and TRBJ2-1, the complete variable domain is DAMVIQNPRYQVTQFGKPVTLSCSQTLNHNVMYWYQQKSSQAPKLLFHYYDKDFNNEADTPDNFQSRRPNTSFCFLDIRSPGLGDTAMYLCATSRSRDRVFNEQFFGPGTRLTVL.

This clonotype has a single count. The chain employs TRBV28 and TRBJ1-5, with 9 bases aligning to TRBD1. From germline, CDR1 is MDHEN and CDR2 SYDVKM. CDR3 length: 15 amino acids. For the CDR3, the DNA is TGTGCGACAAAGGGACAGGGTCGTCGCAATCAGCCCCAGCATTTT. Its translation: CATKGQGRRNQPQHF.

This sequence joins TRBV4-1 and TRBJ2-7; the D gene could be TRBD1 or TRBD2 (6 bases each). The CDR3 consists of 16 residues. With 1 base removed from V and 3 bases from J, the gap between germline ends came to 16 bases. The germline gives CDR1 MGHRA, CDR2 YSYEKL. DNA for the CDR3: TGCGCCAGCAGCCAAGGTATCCGGGGGCGGAACTACGAGCAGTACTTC. It yields the protein CASSQGIRGRNYEQYF.

The DNA of the CDR3 is TGTGCCAGCAGCTACATGCGGGGCAGGGTATACAATGAGCAGTTCTTC. The encoded protein is CASSYMRGRVYNEQFF. V is TRBV5-6 and J is TRBJ2-1, with a weak D call TRBD2 (6 bases). Deletions cut 3 bases from V and 4 bases from J, with 17 bases between. The germline CDR1 and CDR2 sequences are SGHDT and YYEEEE. This CDR3 contains 16 residues.

This clonotype was counted only a few times. The J gene is TRBJ1-1, the V gene TRBV19; 12 nucleotides line up with TRBD1. After removal of 6 bases from V and 4 bases from J, the junction contained 9 bases not matched to a gene. CDR3 length equals 16 residues. Germline assignment: CDR1 LNHDA and CDR2 SQIVND (reference sequence). For the CDR3, the DNA is TGTGCCAGTAGGACTCCGGGACAGGGGGCCGGCACTGAAGCTTTCTTT. Translating it yields CASRTPGQGAGTEAFF.